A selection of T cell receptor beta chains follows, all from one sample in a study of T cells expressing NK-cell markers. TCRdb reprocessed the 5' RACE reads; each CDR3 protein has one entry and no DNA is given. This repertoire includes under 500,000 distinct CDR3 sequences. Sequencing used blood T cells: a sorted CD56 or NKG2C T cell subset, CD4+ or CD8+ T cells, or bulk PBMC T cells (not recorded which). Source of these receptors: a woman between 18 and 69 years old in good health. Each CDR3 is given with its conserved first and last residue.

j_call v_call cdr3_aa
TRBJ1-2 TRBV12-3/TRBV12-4 CASSLGRTGDGYTF
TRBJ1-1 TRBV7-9 CASSFRQGTNTEAFF
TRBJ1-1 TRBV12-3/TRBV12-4 CASSWGTGGDLEAFF
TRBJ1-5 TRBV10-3 CAISDSGLNQPQHF
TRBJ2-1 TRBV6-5 CASSYSAVTSGRYEQFF
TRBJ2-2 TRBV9 CASSVVSTGELFF
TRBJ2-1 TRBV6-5 CASSTSRELGEQFF
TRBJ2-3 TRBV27 CASSLQGIRDTQYF
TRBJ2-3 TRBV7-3 CASSLVRGGSTDTQYF
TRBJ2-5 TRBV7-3 CASSLRGLAGGLNLETQYF
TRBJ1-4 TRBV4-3 CASSQGQGSEKLFF
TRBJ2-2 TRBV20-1 CSASSPNTGELFF
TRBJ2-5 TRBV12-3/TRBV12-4 CASSFGATQYF
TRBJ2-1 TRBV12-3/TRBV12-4 CASLAGHNEQFF
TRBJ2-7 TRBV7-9 CAITEGGHEQYF
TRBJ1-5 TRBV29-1 CSVAGGGPNQPQHF
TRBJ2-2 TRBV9 CASSVAGLGELFF
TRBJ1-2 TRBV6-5 CASSYAGKDYGYTF
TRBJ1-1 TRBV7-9 CASSPLLPTGNTEAFF
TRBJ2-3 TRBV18 CASSPTSGRGPDTQYF
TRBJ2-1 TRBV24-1 CATSALGLAGYSEQFF
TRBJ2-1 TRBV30 CAWRPGVTYNEQFF
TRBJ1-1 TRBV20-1 CSARDQQGNTEAFF
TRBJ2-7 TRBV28 CASSLSQIYEQYF
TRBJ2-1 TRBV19 CASSIFPGGTDEQFF
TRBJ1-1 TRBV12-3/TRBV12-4 CASSHSRVHEAFF
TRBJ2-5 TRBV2 CASSEYSNYQETQYF
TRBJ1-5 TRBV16 CASSLTGHQPQHF
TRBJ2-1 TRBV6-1 CVCGGSQAYNEQFF
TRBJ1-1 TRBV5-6 CASSLGSGVTEAFF
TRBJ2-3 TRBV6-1 CASSLSYTSTDTQYF
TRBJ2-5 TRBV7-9 CASSSAGPRKGETQYF
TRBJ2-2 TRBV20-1 CSADYPGTGELFF
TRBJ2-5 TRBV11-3 CASSFKTEETQYF
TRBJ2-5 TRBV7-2 CASSPFEQETQYF
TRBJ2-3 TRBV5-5 CASSLSGGAWDF
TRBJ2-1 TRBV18 CASSPPGLNSYNEQFF
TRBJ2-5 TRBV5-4 CASSSTTGTGQETQYF
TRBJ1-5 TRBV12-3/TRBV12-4 CASSLDRDYSNQPQHF
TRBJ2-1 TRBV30 CAWDVGGPSYNEQFF
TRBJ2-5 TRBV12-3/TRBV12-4 CASRLQETQYF
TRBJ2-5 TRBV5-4 CASSLSGQGDETQYF